This TCR beta chain is drawn from a study of T cells in Graves' hyperthyroidism and ophthalmopathy. This CDR3 comprises 15 residues. Looked up from germline, CDR1 is DFQATT and CDR2 is SNEGSKA (reference sequence). The V gene lost 1 base and the J gene lost 2 bases, with 13 bases spanning the gap. Ten or more counts support this clonotype. Authors of the study amplified TCR beta CDR3 regions from RNA transcripts. HTBI primers were used for first-round RT-PCR of the TCR CDR3. One entry per CDR3 protein results from TCRdb running MiXCR on the multiplex PCR reads. The table shows under 300,000 distinct CDR3 sequences, with around 15% occurring only once.

The sample comprised blood. This rearrangement joins TRBV20-1 to TRBJ2-3; D possibly corresponds to TRBD1 (6 bases). The origin of this receptor is a woman between 40 and 55 years old with Graves' hyperthyroidism. The CDR3 is CSARVEGEVTDTQYF. In DNA, the CDR3 is TGCAGTGCTAGAGTTGAGGGGGAAGTCACAGATACGCAGTATTTT.